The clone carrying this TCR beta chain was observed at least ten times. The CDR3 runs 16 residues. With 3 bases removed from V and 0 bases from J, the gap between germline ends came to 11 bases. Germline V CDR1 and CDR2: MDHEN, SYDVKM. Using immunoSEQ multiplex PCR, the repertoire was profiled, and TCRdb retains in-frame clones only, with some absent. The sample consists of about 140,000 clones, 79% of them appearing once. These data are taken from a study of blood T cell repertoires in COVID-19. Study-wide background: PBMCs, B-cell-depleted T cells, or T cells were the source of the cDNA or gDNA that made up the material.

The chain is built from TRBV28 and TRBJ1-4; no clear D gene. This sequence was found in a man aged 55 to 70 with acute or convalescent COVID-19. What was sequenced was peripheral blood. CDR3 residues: CASSFRETATNEKLFF. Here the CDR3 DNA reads TGTGCCAGCAGTTTCCGTGAAACGGCAACTAATGAAAAACTGTTTTTT.